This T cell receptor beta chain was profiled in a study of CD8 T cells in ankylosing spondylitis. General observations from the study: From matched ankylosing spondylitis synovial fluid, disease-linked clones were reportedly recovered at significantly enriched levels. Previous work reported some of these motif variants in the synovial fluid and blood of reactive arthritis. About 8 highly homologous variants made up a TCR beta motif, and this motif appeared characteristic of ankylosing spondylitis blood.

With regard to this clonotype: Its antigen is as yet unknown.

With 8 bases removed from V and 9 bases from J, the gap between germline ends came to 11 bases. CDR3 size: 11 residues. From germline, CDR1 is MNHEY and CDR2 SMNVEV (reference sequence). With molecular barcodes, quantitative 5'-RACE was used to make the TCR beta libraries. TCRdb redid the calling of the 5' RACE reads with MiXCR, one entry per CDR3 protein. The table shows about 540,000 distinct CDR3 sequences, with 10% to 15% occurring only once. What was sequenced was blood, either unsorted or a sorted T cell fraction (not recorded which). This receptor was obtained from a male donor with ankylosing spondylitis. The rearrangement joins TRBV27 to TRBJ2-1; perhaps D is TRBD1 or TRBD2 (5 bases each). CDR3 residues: CASDRGGEQFF. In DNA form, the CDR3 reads TGTGCCAGCGATCGGGGCGGTGAGCAGTTCTTC.